The 25 T cell receptor beta chains listed next were all sequenced from one sample in a study of control samples from healthy donors and cancer patients. This table comes from immunoSEQ multiplex PCR, and its TCRdb copy is limited to in-frame clones, with some not included. The table has 250,000 to 300,000 clones, around 80% seen once. Sequencing was done on a sample of PBMCs. These receptors all come from a woman aged 55-69 years with lung cancer.

V and J are TRBV18 and TRBJ2-7; D not resolved. Per germline, CDR1 KGHSH and CDR2 LQKENI. Trimming removed 3 bases from V and 4 bases from J, with 10 bases in between. This CDR3 is built from 13 residues. CDR3 in DNA: TGTGCCAGCTCACCGGTCTCAGGTTACGAGCAGTACTTC. Encoded protein: CASSPVSGYEQYF.

The chain couples TRBV2 to TRBJ1-5; D is possibly TRBD1 (6 bases). V was trimmed by 6 bases and J by 3 bases, leaving 9 bases between them. The CDR3 has 13 residues. The V gene's germline CDR1 is SNHLY and CDR2 FYNNEI. The CDR3 nucleotides are TGTGCCAGCAGGGACAGCCCCAATCAGCCCCAGCATTTT. It is translated as CASRDSPNQPQHF.

J is TRBJ2-3 and V is TRBV7-9; the match to TRBD2 covers 10 bases. V shed 3 bases, J shed 6 bases, and the junction held 6 bases outside the gene matches. This CDR3 has 15 residues. Per the germline V gene, CDR1 is SEHNR and CDR2 is FQNEAQ (reference sequence). The CDR3 is CASSFASGGWDTQYF. The CDR3, as DNA: TGTGCCAGCAGCTTTGCTAGCGGGGGATGGGATACGCAGTATTTT.

The V and J genes are TRBV9 and TRBJ1-4; TRBD1 matches 7 bases. With 3 bases clipped from V and 8 bases from J, the junction kept 10 bases outside the gene matches. Per the germline V gene, CDR1 is SGDLS and CDR2 is YYNGEE. CDR3 length equals 15 residues. CDR3 nucleotides: TGTGCCAGCAGCGCTTATGACAGGGTTGGGGAAAAACTGTTTTTT. This gives the protein CASSAYDRVGEKLFF.

The chain carries TRBV9 and TRBJ2-7; D is unclear. Trimming cost V 3 bases and J 3 bases, with 10 bases left between them. Germline CDR1 SGDLS, CDR2 YYNGEE. The CDR3 sequence is 13 residues long. The CDR3 DNA sequence: TGTGCCAGCAGCGATCTCCTGGGCTACGAGCAGTACTTC. Translating gives CASSDLLGYEQYF.

The V and J genes are TRBV30 and TRBJ1-6, with a possible D match to TRBD1 (5 bases). The length of the CDR3 is 14 residues. V was trimmed by 3 bases and J by 5 bases, leaving 11 bases between them. Germline lookup yields CDR1 GTSNPN and CDR2 SVGIG (reference sequence). CDR3: CAWRRQGDNSPLHF. In DNA, the CDR3 is TGTGCCTGGAGGCGGCAGGGAGATAATTCACCCCTCCACTTT. Full variable domain (remainder filled in from reference TRBV30 and TRBJ1-6): SQTIHQWPATLVQPVGSPLSLECTVEGTSNPNLYWYRQAAGRGLQLLFYSVGIGQISSEVPQNLSASRPQDRQFILSSKKLLLSDSGFYLCAWRRQGDNSPLHFGNGTRLTVT.

This rearrangement joins TRBV30 to TRBJ2-2; D possibly corresponds to TRBD2 (6 bases). The germline V gene has CDR1 GTSNPN and CDR2 SVGIG (reference sequence). Trimming pared 5 bases from V and 6 bases from J, leaving 10 bases between. The CDR3 is made up of 12 amino acids. CDR3 DNA sequence: TGTGCCTGGGGGGGGAGCGCCGGGGAGCTGTTTTTT. Translated: CAWGGSAGELFF.

The CDR3 DNA follows: TGTGCCAGCAGTTCCCCGACTAGCAGTTACAATGAGCAGTTCTTC. This sequence encodes CASSSPTSSYNEQFF. The chain is built from TRBV28 and TRBJ2-1, with 7 positions matching TRBD2. The CDR3 contains 15 residues. Germline lookup yields CDR1 MDHEN and CDR2 SYDVKM. The V segment lost 4 bases and the J segment 4 bases; nucleotides outside the gene matches: 7. The entire variable domain, with the rest obtained from reference TRBV28 and TRBJ2-1, is as follows: DVKVTQSSRYLVKRTGEKVFLECVQDMDHENMFWYRQDPGLGLRLIYFSYDVKMKEKGDIPEGYSVSREKKERFSLILESASTNQTSMYLCASSSPTSSYNEQFFGPGTRLTVL.

The genes are TRBV6-5 and TRBJ1-1, with a tentative D call TRBD1 (5 bases). The CDR3 runs 15 residues. The germline CDR1 and CDR2 sequences are MNHEY and SVGAGI. V dropped 9 bases and J dropped 3 bases, with 20 bases sitting between them. This chain's CDR3 is CASDSSIATYTEAFF. CDR3 sequence (DNA): TGTGCCAGTGACAGCAGCATAGCTACCTACACTGAAGCTTTCTTT.

This clone was picked up a small number of times. The sample has other DNA sequences that encode this CDR3 too. The rearrangement uses TRBV5-1 and TRBJ2-7; TRBD1 aligns across 8 bases. The CDR3 is 14 residues long. V lost 4 bases, J lost 1 base, and 4 bases stayed unmatched. Germline V CDR1 and CDR2: SGHRS, YFSETQ. CDR3 region: CASSPGTGSYEQYF. For the CDR3, the DNA is TGCGCCAGCAGCCCCGGGACAGGATCCTACGAGCAGTACTTC.

The chain is built from TRBV13 and TRBJ1-2; D possibly corresponds to TRBD1 (5 bases). V lost 5 bases and J lost 8, with 21 bases in between. Germline V CDR1 and CDR2: PRHDT, FYEKMQ (reference sequence). This CDR3 contains 15 residues. The CDR3 DNA follows: TGTGCCAGCAGCCGCAAAAATCAGGGAACGAAGGGCTACACCTTC. It is translated as CASSRKNQGTKGYTF.

A word on this clone: The sample holds other DNA sequences that translate to the same CDR3. This sequence joins TRBV5-1 and TRBJ1-5; 9 nucleotides match TRBD1. Germline loops: CDR1 SGHRS, CDR2 YFSETQ. J gave up 7 bases and V 4 bases, and 3 bases lay outside the gene matches. This CDR3 spans 13 amino acids. CDR3 loop: CASSRQGDQPQHF. The CDR3 DNA sequence: TGCGCCAGCAGCCGACAGGGGGACCAGCCCCAGCATTTT.

This clone has just one count. The rearrangement links TRBV7-2 to TRBJ2-7; 7 positions agree with TRBD1. This CDR3 is built from 15 residues. Losses at the gene ends were 4 bases for V and 5 bases for J; bases not matched to a gene: 11. CDR1 is SGHTA, CDR2 FQGNSA, per germline. CDR3 residues: CASSWPSTGADEQYF. Written as DNA, the CDR3 is TGTGCCAGCAGCTGGCCATCAACAGGGGCTGACGAGCAGTACTTC.

This chain links TRBV5-1 with TRBJ1-2; D gene unclear. Per germline, CDR1 SGHRS and CDR2 YFSETQ. The CDR3 runs 16 residues. V lost 4 bases and J 2 bases, leaving 18 bases between the germline ends. The CDR3 protein is CASSRGDSTGNYGYTF. For the CDR3, the DNA is TGCGCCAGCAGCCGAGGTGACTCCACTGGAAACTATGGCTACACCTTC.

The chain has TRBV7-2 and TRBJ2-3; D possibly corresponds to TRBD2 (5 bases). Germline CDR1 is SGHTA and CDR2 is FQGNSA. V was shortened by 5 bases and J by 4 bases, with 16 bases between the two germline ends. This CDR3 is 15 amino acids long. This chain's CDR3 is CASSAPGSRADTQYF. CDR3 nucleotides: TGTGCCAGCAGCGCCCCGGGGAGTCGGGCAGATACGCAGTATTTT.

This clone showed up just a few times. The chain couples TRBV28 to TRBJ2-5, with TRBD2 identical over 11 bases. Germline V CDR1 and CDR2: MDHEN, SYDVKM. V was clipped by 3 bases and J by 5 bases; unmatched bases: 5. There are 15 residues in the CDR3. The CDR3 region has the DNA TGTGCCAGCAGTTTTAGCGGGAGGGCCGGGGAGACCCAGTACTTC. Translating gives CASSFSGRAGETQYF.

This clone appeared a single time. The chain uses TRBV10-2 and TRBJ2-5, with D unclear. Trimming removed 3 bases from V and 2 bases from J, with 13 bases in between. Germline V gene data show CDR1 as WSHSY and CDR2 as SAAADI. The CDR3 is 15 amino acids. The CDR3 is CASSESVAKQETQYF. The CDR3 nucleotides read TGCGCCAGCAGTGAAAGTGTGGCGAAACAAGAGACCCAGTACTTC.

The rearrangement joins TRBV27 to TRBJ2-3; tentative D call: TRBD1 (5 bases). The CDR3 has 13 residues. Between the trimmed V and J ends, which lost 8 bases and 1 base, there was a span of 10 bases. The germline V gene encodes CDR1 MNHEY and CDR2 SMNVEV (reference sequence). The CDR3 spells CASWPTGTDTQYF. CDR3 sequence (DNA): TGTGCCAGCTGGCCGACAGGCACAGATACGCAGTATTTT.

V is TRBV6-1 and J is TRBJ2-4; D remains unclear. The CDR3 covers 12 residues. Germline CDR1 is MNHNS and CDR2 is SASEGT. With 0 bases removed from V and 7 bases from J, the gap between germline ends came to 4 bases. CDR3 sequence reads: CASSEAGNIQYF. Here the CDR3 DNA reads TGTGCCAGCAGTGAAGCCGGGAACATTCAGTACTTC.

The chain uses TRBV12-5 and TRBJ2-1, with 9 bases identical to TRBD1. V lost 5 bases, J lost 2 bases, and 4 bases stayed unmatched. CDR1 is LGHNT and CDR2 is FRNRAP in the germline V gene. The CDR3 totals 15 residues. In DNA, the CDR3 is TGTGCTAGTGGTCAAGACAGGGGGACCTACAATGAGCAGTTCTTC. Translating gives CASGQDRGTYNEQFF.

The sample holds a few counts of this clone. The V gene is TRBV9, the J gene TRBJ2-5; perhaps D is TRBD1 or TRBD2 (5 bases each). Trimming removed 0 bases at V and 4 bases at J, with 7 bases between. CDR1 is SGDLS and CDR2 is YYNGEE in the germline V gene. The CDR3 is made up of 13 amino acids. CDR3 coding DNA: TGTGCCAGCAGCGTAGCGGGACGAGAGACCCAGTACTTC. Protein: CASSVAGRETQYF.

The rearrangement uses TRBV5-6 and TRBJ2-7; tentatively, D is TRBD2 (5 bases). The V end was cut by 3 bases, the J end by 0 bases, with 16 bases between. This CDR3 has 16 residues. The germline CDR1 and CDR2 sequences are SGHDT and YYEEEE. CDR3 coding DNA: TGTGCCAGCAGCTCACGAAGGACGGGGAGCTCCTACGAGCAGTACTTC. The encoded protein is CASSSRRTGSSYEQYF.

DNA of the CDR3: TGTGCCAGCAGCTTAATACTAGGCCCGGAGACCCAGTACTTC. This encodes CASSLILGPETQYF. This chain uses TRBV7-8 with TRBJ2-5, with a possible D match to TRBD2 (5 bases). The CDR3 has 14 amino acids. Trimming pared 2 bases from V and 5 bases from J, leaving 12 bases between. Germline CDR1 and CDR2: SGHVS and FQNEAQ.

V is TRBV11-2 and J is TRBJ2-7; D is perhaps TRBD2 (6 bases). The V and J ends lost 8 bases and 3 bases respectively, with 14 bases between them. Germline lookup yields CDR1 SGHAT and CDR2 FQNNGV. This CDR3 has 13 residues. The CDR3 coding sequence is TGTGCCAGCTCCCCGAATAGCGGCTACGAGCAGTACTTC. Translated, it gives CASSPNSGYEQYF.

The gene calls are TRBV30 and TRBJ2-2; no reliable D call. This CDR3 is 14 amino acids long. The ends were cut back, 8 bases at V and 3 bases at J, with 16 bases in the middle. Germline CDR1 and CDR2: GTSNPN and SVGIG (reference sequence). In DNA, the CDR3 is TGTGCCCGTACCCGGCGAATGGACACCGGGGAGCTGTTTTTT. This encodes CARTRRMDTGELFF.